The source of this T cell receptor (beta chain) is a study of blood T cell repertoires in COVID-19. This CDR3 is 15 amino acids long. V lost 3 bases and J lost 0, with 12 bases in between. Per germline, CDR1 SGHNT and CDR2 YENEEA. Produced via immunoSEQ multiplex PCR; TCRdb's table is partial and in-frame only. The sample includes some 330,000 clones, about 92% seen only once; the top ten take around 20%. As for this clone: In the same sample, other DNA sequences code for this CDR3.

The rearrangement links TRBV11-3 to TRBJ2-7; no firm D call. The sample was PBMCs or T cells enriched from blood (not recorded which). The clonotype originates from a woman in her twenties or thirties who had recovered from COVID-19. The chain's CDR3 is CASSFQGYSSYEQYF. The CDR3 nucleotides are TGTGCCAGCAGCTTTCAAGGATACAGCTCCTACGAGCAGTACTTC.